The subject of this entry is one TCR beta chain. Its antigen is not known. This sample also contains other DNA sequences that code for the same CDR3. There were only Caucasian adults among the donors, and all lived in Nashville, Tennessee. The data are from a study of shared clonotypes between healthy human individuals. Study results and caveats: In contrast to clonotypes shared by all four donors, non-shared clonotypes had lower generation probabilities. Naive subsets usually exceeded memory subsets in estimated richness.

The CDR3 covers 13 residues. Per germline, CDR1 SNHLY and CDR2 FYNNEI. With 8 bases removed from V and 1 base from J, the gap between germline ends came to 9 bases. Assay used: immunoSEQ multiplex PCR; TCRdb lists only in-frame clones, some missing. The table has 1.5 million to 1.9 million clones, about 98% seen once. The V call is TRBV2, the J call TRBJ1-5, with D possibly being TRBD1 (6 bases). This receptor was taken from a man aged 25-45 years in good health. The sample consisted of naive CD4+ T cells sorted from blood. Regarding subset: CD45RA+ positively selected. The CDR3: CASRGQSNQPQHF. The CDR3 region has the DNA TGTGCCAGCCGCGGACAGAGCAATCAGCCCCAGCATTTT.